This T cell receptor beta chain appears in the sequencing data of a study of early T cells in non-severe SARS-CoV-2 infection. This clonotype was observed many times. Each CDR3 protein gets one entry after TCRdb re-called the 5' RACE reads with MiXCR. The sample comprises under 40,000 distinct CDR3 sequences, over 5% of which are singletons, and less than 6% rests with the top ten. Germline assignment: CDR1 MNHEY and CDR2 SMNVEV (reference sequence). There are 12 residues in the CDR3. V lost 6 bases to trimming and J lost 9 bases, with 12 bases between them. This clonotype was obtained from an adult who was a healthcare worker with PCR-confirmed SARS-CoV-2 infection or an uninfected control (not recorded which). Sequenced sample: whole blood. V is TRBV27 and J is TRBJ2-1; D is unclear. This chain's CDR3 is CASRKSVGEQFF. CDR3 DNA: TGTGCCAGCAGGAAATCGGTCGGTGAGCAGTTCTTC.